This T cell receptor (beta chain) is drawn from a study of shared clonotypes between healthy human individuals. Study-wide background: For every donor, three CD4 naive, three CD4 memory, two CD8 naive and one CD8 memory plates were used.

This clone was seen a single time. Its antigen is still unknown. The authors divided CD4+ cells into CD45RA+ naive and CD45RA-negative memory subsets. Study-level points and caveats: Genetic and exposure-history diversity was limited by the few donors. Memory subsets had estimated richness that was generally smaller than that of naive subsets.

Sequencing was performed with immunoSEQ multiplex PCR; in TCRdb, only in-frame clones are kept and a portion is missing. The sample lists over 1.4 million clones; 96% were seen once. CDR1 is SGHAT and CDR2 is FQNNGV in the germline V gene. Trimming cost V 1 base and J 4 bases, with 8 bases left between them. The CDR3 totals 14 residues. This TCR derives from a young man in good health. V gene TRBV11-2 combines with J gene TRBJ1-5; D call uncertain. The sample taken for sequencing was naive CD4+ T cells sorted from blood. Subset described: CD45RA+ positively selected. The CDR3: CASSLGLGNQPQHF. The CDR3 DNA sequence: TGTGCCAGCAGCTTAGGTTTGGGGAATCAGCCCCAGCATTTT.